The T cell receptor (beta chain) described here comes from a study of blood T cell repertoires in COVID-19. Across the whole study: Specimens from acute and convalescent COVID-19 originated in the United States, Italy and Spain. T cells, B-cell-depleted T cells, or PBMCs provided the cDNA or gDNA that served as material.

As handled by the study authors: Amplification from reference gene primers served as the basis for estimated nucleated cell counts. Produced via immunoSEQ multiplex PCR; TCRdb's table is partial and in-frame only. V and J calls and clone size are as listed in that table; D and trimming were resolved from the DNA. The table lists 190,000 or so clones, 70% to 90% of them singletons. This CDR3 is 13 amino acids long. Trimming stripped 10 bases from V and 2 bases from J, with 14 bases between. Sequenced: peripheral blood. The gene calls are TRBV12-3 or TRBV12-4 and TRBJ2-5; D not resolved. This TCR derives from a middle-aged man with active or convalescent COVID-19. The CDR3 protein is CATSTRVQETQYF. CDR3 coding DNA: TGTGCCACCTCTACCCGGGTTCAAGAGACCCAGTACTTC.